The entry below gives a single TCR beta chain sequence along with its context. This specimen belongs to a study of blood T cell repertoires in COVID-19. Study background: Donors in the United States, Italy and Spain gave samples during acute or convalescent COVID-19. PBMCs, B-cell-depleted T cells, or T cells provided the cDNA or gDNA that made up the material.

Authors' data handling: Amplifying reference gene primers gave estimates of nucleated cell counts. Assay used: immunoSEQ multiplex PCR; TCRdb lists only in-frame clones, some missing. The DNA was the basis for D and trimming; V, J and clone size are from that table. The table records about 28,000 clones, around nine tenths of them present only once. CDR3 length: 12 amino acids. The receptor comes from a human donor in a cohort sampled during active COVID-19. The rearrangement links TRBV21-1 to TRBJ1-2. TRBV21-1 is termed a pseudogene. The sample taken for sequencing was peripheral blood. CDR3 sequence (DNA): TGTGCCAGCAGCAAATGGAGCTATGGCTACACCTTC. It specifies CASSKWSYGYTF.